These T cell receptor beta chains were read from a single sample in a study of T cells after yellow fever vaccination. TCRdb reprocessed the 5' RACE reads with MiXCR, giving one entry per CDR3 protein. The data contain some 350,000 distinct CDR3 sequences, 6.2% of them singletons. The material sequenced was PBMCs, taken 5 days after the yellow fever booster vaccination. All receptors come from a man younger than 40 who received the YFV17D yellow fever vaccine. The CDR3 runs from the conserved cysteine through the conserved F or W. A D gene is named only where the DNA matches it firmly. The listing skips clone size in some rows; elsewhere it reads once, few, many or a size class.

abundance	d_gene	j_gene	v_gene	CDR3nt	CDR3aa
NA	NA	TRBJ2-3	TRBV19	TGTGCCAGTAGTATACTGGAGTCCACGCAGTATTTT	CASSILESTQYF
many	NA	TRBJ1-4	TRBV21-1	TGTGCCAGCAGGAGGGAAAGGAATGATGAAAAACTGTTTTTT	CASRRERNDEKLFF
few	TRBD1	TRBJ2-3	TRBV11-2	TGTGCCAGCAGCGTAGACAGGGGGGCAGCTACGCAGTATTTT	CASSVDRGAATQYF
few	TRBD2	TRBJ2-1	TRBV6-1	TGTGCCAGCAATCGAGCGGGGAACATAAACAATGAGCAGTTCTTC	CASNRAGNINNEQFF
many	NA	TRBJ2-1	TRBV7-6	TGTGCCAGCAGCCTGACAGGAGCCTACAATGAGCAGTTCTTC	CASSLTGAYNEQFF
few	TRBD1	TRBJ1-2	TRBV13	TGTGCCAGCAGCTTAGGCCGGGACAGCTATGGCTACACCTTC	CASSLGRDSYGYTF
few	NA	TRBJ1-2	TRBV4-3	TGCGCCAGCAGCCAAGGGAAGGGCAGACAAAACTATGGCTACACCTTC	CASSQGKGRQNYGYTF
NA	NA	TRBJ1-5	TRBV2	TGTGCCAGCAGCCTCGGGGAGAGCAATCAGCCCCAGCATTTT	CASSLGESNQPQHF
many	NA	TRBJ2-7	TRBV28	TGTGCCAGCAGCCTCGGAGGGACTGAGACGTACGAGCAGTACTTC	CASSLGGTETYEQYF
many	NA	TRBJ2-1	TRBV29-1	TGCAGCGCGAATCCTATTACCTACAATGAGCAGTTCTTC	CSANPITYNEQFF
many	NA	TRBJ1-5	TRBV20-1	TGCAGTGCTAGAGGGGGGAATCAGCCCCAGCATTTT	CSARGGNQPQHF
NA	TRBD2	TRBJ2-1	TRBV20-1	TGCAGTGCTAGAGTGGCGGGAGGCCCCTTCTTC	CSARVAGGPFF
few	NA	TRBJ2-4	TRBV7-9	TGTGCCAGCAGCTATCGCCGTCCGGCGGGATACGACATTCAGTACTTC	CASSYRRPAGYDIQYF
few	NA	TRBJ2-7	TRBV7-2	TGTGCCAGCAGCGTAGGAATGGAGACCTACGAGCAGTACTTC	CASSVGMETYEQYF
few	NA	TRBJ2-7	TRBV20-1	TGCAGTGCTAGAGATATTGGCGGCCAGGCCTACGAGCAGTACTTC	CSARDIGGQAYEQYF
many	TRBD1	TRBJ2-1	TRBV28	TGTGCCAGCAGTGACCGGACAGGGCCTTTCTCGGATGAGCAGTTCTTC	CASSDRTGPFSDEQFF
NA	TRBD2	TRBJ2-7	TRBV2	TGTGCCAGCAGTGATTTGAGCGGGAGTCTCGAGCAGTACTTC	CASSDLSGSLEQYF
few	NA	TRBJ2-7	TRBV12-3/TRBV12-4	TGTGCCAGCCGGTCGTGGTCCGAGCAGTACTTC	CASRSWSEQYF
few	NA	TRBJ1-5	TRBV7-9	TGTGCCAGCAGCCCACCTGTAGGGGAGCCCCAGCATTTT	CASSPPVGEPQHF
NA	TRBD1	TRBJ2-6	TRBV5-6	TGTGCCACCTTCCATTTGGGACAGACCGTAACTGGGGCCAACGTCCTGACTTTC	CATFHLGQTVTGANVLTF
many	NA	TRBJ2-1	TRBV9	TGTGCCAGCAGCGTAGACCTAGCCCTCAATGAGCAGTTCTTC	CASSVDLALNEQFF
many	NA	TRBJ2-1	TRBV29-1	TGCAGCGTTGATGGGGGCAATGAGCAGTTCTTC	CSVDGGNEQFF
few	NA	TRBJ2-1	TRBV6-1	TGTGCCAGCAGCCTAACCGGGGTGCCGGCTGAGCAGTTCTTC	CASSLTGVPAEQFF
NA	TRBD2	TRBJ2-7	TRBV7-8	TGTGCCAGCAGCTTGGCTAGCGGGAGATCGGAGTACTTC	CASSLASGRSEYF
many	TRBD1	TRBJ2-3	TRBV28	TGTGCCAGCAGGAGAGGACAGGCCAGAGAGCAGTATTTT	CASRRGQAREQYF
few	TRBD1	TRBJ2-1	TRBV11-2	TGTGCCAGCAGCCTAATTCCGGGACAGGTCGCCCCAAGCTCCTACAATGAGCAGTTCTTC	CASSLIPGQVAPSSYNEQFF